Presented here are 8 T cell receptor beta chains from one specimen sequenced in a study of blood T cell repertoires in COVID-19. Generated by immunoSEQ multiplex PCR, the TCRdb table keeps only in-frame clones and is missing some. This sample carries about 270,000 clones, approximately 82% of them seen once, and the ten largest clones take 2.5% to 3.5%. The sequencing sample was made of peripheral blood. These receptors were obtained from a woman in her late teens or twenties with acute or convalescent COVID-19.

The gene calls are TRBV6-5 and TRBJ2-7, with a tentative D call TRBD1 (5 bases). The V gene lost 0 bases and the J gene lost 0 bases, with 12 bases spanning the gap. The CDR3 has 16 residues. Germline V gene data show CDR1 as MNHEY and CDR2 as SVGAGI. This CDR3 reads CASSYSRAVSSYEQYF. The CDR3 region has the DNA TGTGCCAGCAGTTACTCCAGGGCGGTTAGCTCCTACGAGCAGTACTTC.

This rearrangement joins TRBV27 to TRBJ2-7; possible D gene TRBD2, 6 bases. CDR3 length: 15 amino acids. The germline CDR1 and CDR2 sequences are MNHEY and SMNVEV (reference sequence). The germline V and J ends were trimmed by 2 bases and 2 bases, with 13 bases remaining between them. The CDR3 spells CASSLTLARTYEQYF. DNA of the CDR3: TGTGCCAGCAGTTTAACCCTAGCGAGAACCTACGAGCAGTACTTC.

This sequence joins TRBV24-1 and TRBJ2-1; 8 nucleotides line up with TRBD2. Germline assignment: CDR1 KGHDR and CDR2 SFDVKD. This CDR3 comprises 16 residues. J was trimmed by 0 bases and V by 4 bases; bases with no gene match: 4. In nucleotides, the CDR3 is TGTGCCACCAGTGACCCCAGCGGGAGCTCCTACAATGAGCAGTTCTTC. This sequence encodes CATSDPSGSSYNEQFF.

V and J are TRBV7-9 and TRBJ2-7; tentatively, D is TRBD2 (6 bases). V lost 0 bases and J 3 bases, leaving 9 bases between the germline ends. CDR3 length: 14 residues. Germline CDR1 SEHNR, CDR2 FQNEAQ (reference sequence). The CDR3: CASSLAAGGYEQYF. DNA for the CDR3: TGTGCCAGCAGCTTAGCAGCGGGCGGCTACGAGCAGTACTTC.

The chain links TRBV4-3 to TRBJ2-3, with TRBD2 matching over 7 bases. V dropped 1 base and J dropped 2; count of bases not matched to a gene: 9. There are 17 residues in the CDR3. The germline V gene has CDR1 LGHNA and CDR2 YSLEER. CDR3 coding DNA: TGCGCCAGCAGCCAAGGCCCCCCTAGCGGAGTCACAGATACGCAGTATTTT. Its protein product is CASSQGPPSGVTDTQYF.

The chain carries TRBV24-1 and TRBJ2-2; D gene unclear. Germline CDR1 is KGHDR and CDR2 is SFDVKD. This CDR3 contains 15 residues. With 3 bases removed from V and 4 bases from J, the gap between germline ends came to 11 bases. The CDR3 nucleotides read TGTGCCACCAGTGATCCATCGACTCCCACCGGGGAGCTGTTTTTT. It yields the protein CATSDPSTPTGELFF.

There are a few counts of this clone. This rearrangement joins TRBV6-5 to TRBJ2-7, with 7 positions matching TRBD2. This CDR3 is 14 amino acids long. Trimming cost V 4 bases and J 0 bases; bases outside gene matches: 3. Germline V CDR1 and CDR2: MNHEY, SVGAGI. The CDR3, as DNA: TGTGCCAGCAGTTTGGGGGGGATCTCCTACGAGCAGTACTTC. It specifies CASSLGGISYEQYF.

This CDR3 is CASSLVADMNTEAFF. In nucleotides, the CDR3 is TGTGCCAGCAGCTTAGTTGCAGATATGAACACTGAAGCTTTCTTT. V usage is TRBV7-2 and J usage is TRBJ1-1; D is ambiguous. Per the germline V gene, CDR1 is SGHTA and CDR2 is FQGNSA. V dropped 1 base and J dropped 0 bases, with 9 bases sitting between them. The CDR3 runs 15 residues.